The present entry profiles one TCR beta chain with its context. The sample belongs to a study of blood T cell repertoires in COVID-19. Study summary: The origin of the acute and convalescent COVID-19 samples was the United States, Italy and Spain. Sample material is recorded as cDNA or gDNA derived from T cells, B-cell-depleted T cells, or PBMCs.

Original handling: Nucleated cell number was recorded as an estimate derived from reference gene primer amplification. This table comes from immunoSEQ multiplex PCR, and its TCRdb copy is limited to in-frame clones, with some not included. That table furnishes V, J and clone size, whereas the DNA furnished D and trimming. The profile shows 170,000 or so clones, around 90% of them singletons. The CDR3 length is 16 residues. V lost 4 bases, J lost 4 bases, and 12 bases stayed unmatched. CDR1 and CDR2 from the germline V gene are MNHNS and SASEGT. The receptor was derived from a man in his forties or fifties with active or convalescent COVID-19. Sample: peripheral blood. The genes are TRBV6-1 and TRBJ2-5, with 7 nucleotides matching TRBD2. The CDR3, as DNA: TGTGCCAGCAGTGGACTCCGGGACCCGGGAGGAGAGACCCAGTACTTC. This gives the protein CASSGLRDPGGETQYF.